This T cell receptor (beta chain) was captured by sequencing in a study of blood T cell repertoires in COVID-19. Background on the study: COVID-19 samples, acute and convalescent, were from the United States, Italy and Spain. PBMCs, B-cell-depleted T cells, or T cells were the source of the cDNA or gDNA that made up the material.

Under the authors' procedure: From reference gene primer amplification, estimates of nucleated cell counts were derived. Profiled with immunoSEQ multiplex PCR; TCRdb holds only in-frame clones, not every one. V, J and clone size derive from that table, while D and trimming were established from the DNA sequence. Among 200,000 to 250,000 clones, around 90% were seen once, and the ten largest hold more than 1.4%. The origin of this receptor is a man aged 18 to 29 with active or convalescent COVID-19. Sequenced material: peripheral blood.

The CDR3 sequence: CASPGLSNEKLFF. The CDR3 region has the DNA TGCGCCAGCCCTGGACTGAGTAATGAAAAACTGTTTTTT. The V gene is TRBV23-1, the J gene TRBJ1-4; D unresolved. TRBV23-1 is designated an ORF whose function remains uncertain. V was cut by 8 bases and J by 4 bases, with 11 bases left in between. This CDR3 has 13 amino acids.